The sample holds a few counts of the clone carrying this T cell receptor (beta chain). The antigen remains unidentified. Sequencing was performed with immunoSEQ multiplex PCR; in TCRdb, only in-frame clones are kept and a portion is missing. The data contain 1 million to 1.3 million clones, 70% to 80% of them singletons. The data belong to a study of shared clonotypes between healthy human individuals. The study's findings and limits: There were few donors, and this limited the genetic and exposure-history diversity represented.

Germline assignment: CDR1 GTSNPN and CDR2 SVGIG (reference sequence). The junction had 5 bases not matched to a gene; V was cut back by 1 base and J by 7 bases. This CDR3 contains 14 residues. This TCR was sampled from a man between 18 and 35 years old in good health. Some clones in this sample may be carry-over from other donors' samples. The specimen was memory CD4+ T cells from PBMCs. Subset denoted: CD45RA-negative fraction. This chain connects TRBV30 to TRBJ2-2; 8 bases align to TRBD1. Here the CDR3 reads CAWSARGRGGELFF. In DNA form, the CDR3 reads TGTGCCTGGAGTGCCAGGGGGCGCGGCGGGGAGCTGTTTTTT.